This T cell receptor beta chain was observed in a study of blood T cell repertoires in COVID-19. About the research overall: There were acute and convalescent COVID-19 samples, and they came from the United States, Italy and Spain. T cells, B-cell-depleted T cells, or PBMCs supplied cDNA or gDNA.

As processed by the authors: Reference gene primer amplification gave estimated nucleated cell counts. Sequenced by immunoSEQ multiplex PCR; TCRdb stores in-frame clones only, minus some. The DNA gave D and trimming, while V, J and clone size come from that table. The sample consists of more than 200,000 clones, approximately 84% of them appearing once. There are 12 residues in the CDR3. The gene calls are TRBV21-1 and TRBJ1-2; TRBD1, the table's D call, lacks a check against the DNA. TRBV21-1 is marked as a pseudogene. The receptor's source is a man at least 80 years old with acute or convalescent COVID-19. Sequenced: peripheral blood. CDR3: CAPGTGTYGYTF. The CDR3 DNA is TGTGCCCCCGGGACAGGGACCTATGGCTACACCTTC.